This T cell receptor beta chain was retrieved from a study of blood T cells in healthy people across ages. Whole-study findings and limits: Using unsorted PBMCs precluded a conclusive naive versus antigen-experienced comparison.

The germline CDR1 and CDR2 sequences are MNHEY and SMNVEV (reference sequence). The CDR3 extends over 14 amino acids. V lost 3 bases and J lost 2, with 9 bases in between. This clonotype was counted only a few times. The antigen is undetermined. A second 7 to 11 cycle PCR used barcoded and J-beta primers. TCRdb reanalysed the 5' RACE reads using MiXCR and keeps one entry per CDR3 protein. This sample has roughly 1 million distinct CDR3 sequences, with approximately 25% found just once. In addition, the sample was reused for a study of T cells of mothers and their children. This second report adds: A few mothers and their six children, all healthy Caucasians, donated. The yield was over 8 million TCR beta CDR3 reads from each mother and 2.5 million to 3.5 million from each child. Slightly higher but non-significant overlap marked related mother-child pairs versus unrelated pairs.

The chain combines TRBV27 with TRBJ2-3; no reliable D call. This receptor was identified in a girl under 10 years old in good health. Source material: blood. CDR3: CASSFGVTTDTQYF. For the CDR3, the DNA is TGTGCCAGCAGTTTTGGCGTTACCACAGATACGCAGTATTTT.